This T cell receptor beta chain was retrieved from a study of T cells in Graves' hyperthyroidism and ophthalmopathy. This clonotype was recorded many times. The investigators amplified TCR beta CDR3 regions from RNA transcripts. TCR CDR3 underwent first-round RT-PCR with the HTBI primer set. MiXCR, run by TCRdb on the multiplex PCR reads, gives a single entry per CDR3 protein. The data hold fewer than 700,000 distinct CDR3 sequences, with roughly 18% observed a single time. Germline V gene data show CDR1 as SGDLS and CDR2 as YYNGEE. Deletions cut 0 bases from V and 4 bases from J, with 10 bases between. The CDR3 runs to 14 residues.

The receptor comes from a woman younger than 35 with Graves' ophthalmopathy. V and J are TRBV9 and TRBJ1-1; D ambiguous. Sequencing was carried out using blood. CDR3 amino acids: CASSVAGGPTEAFF. In nucleotides, the CDR3 is TGTGCCAGCAGCGTAGCGGGAGGACCCACTGAAGCTTTCTTT.